This T cell receptor (beta chain) derives from a study of radiation and T cells in renal cell carcinoma. Sample time point: blood 2 weeks post-SBRT. This sample's treatment: 15 Gy SBRT to primary tumor, nephrectomy 4 weeks later. Radiation-treated patients gave blood at baseline, week 2 and week 4. The germline CDR1 and CDR2 sequences are MRHNA and SNTAGT. With 2 bases removed from V and 0 bases from J, the gap between germline ends came to 11 bases. This CDR3 has 17 amino acids. TCRdb's copy holds only in-frame clones and misses some; the assay was immunoSEQ multiplex PCR. The sample includes some 120,000 clones, roughly four fifths seen only once; the top ten take 5% to 6.5%.

Material: blood, obtained from a patient whose treatment included radiotherapy and nephrectomy. J is TRBJ2-6 and V is TRBV6-4; D possibly corresponds to TRBD1 (5 bases). This receptor was identified in a man over 45 with renal cell carcinoma. The CDR3 loop is CASSDLAGPSGANVLTF. The DNA for the CDR3 is TGTGCCAGCAGTGACCTCGCAGGGCCCTCTGGGGCCAACGTCCTGACTTTC.